This record covers a single T cell receptor (beta chain). This clonotype was seen just once. What antigen it recognizes has not been identified. Base qualities are not recorded, but no much larger clone differs from it by a single base. Just one read gives weak support. Library prep was done by 5' RACE. Sequencing was performed on an Illumina HiSeq 2500. A second PCR of about 7 to 12 cycles was performed with a sample-barcoded 5' primer and a J-beta primer mix. Each TCR beta cDNA molecule received a unique molecular identifier from a template-switch 5' adaptor carrying 12 random nucleotides. At least 2.5 million CDR3-containing paired-end reads were obtained from each sample. All of the RNA was converted into first-strand cDNA using the Mint cDNA synthesis kit, with a TRBC-specific oligonucleotide serving as the primer. Following uracil-DNA glycosylase treatment, all cDNA underwent a first 18-cycle PCR with the universal primers M1SS and BC2_uni_R. The paper's data handling went like this. For normalization, 1 million high-quality reads, each with a distinct molecular identifier, were randomly selected from each sample. Instead of being binned into consensus sequences, reads that shared molecular identifiers were thrown out. CDR3 identification, clonotype clustering and error correction used MiTCR with a Q25 quality threshold and the strictest error-elimination algorithm. A nonparametric unseen species model using Euler transformation provided a lower-bound estimate of total TCR beta diversity. TCRdb reprocessing: public reads trimmed at Q25 with fastp, clones called with MiXCR, in-frame beta chains kept. CDR3 protein sequences are deduplicated, and each keeps its most common genes and DNA. V and J calls and clone size were set by TCRdb, not the authors. Here the sample has about 730,000 distinct CDR3 sequences; roughly 45% occur a single time. The ten largest clones take up 20% to 25% of the sample.

The roughly 39 donors, aged about 6 to 95 years, were systemically healthy Caucasian individuals from Russia. Each donor gave 9.5 to 10 milliliters of peripheral blood, drawn into EDTA-treated Vacutainer tubes. Ficoll-Paque density-gradient centrifugation was used to isolate PBMCs, with at least 6.5 million per sample. Total RNA, at least 5.5 micrograms per sample, was extracted from PBMCs with Trizol reagent. For every donor, an aliquot of PBMCs went through flow cytometry to measure the percentages of naive CD45RAhigh/CD27high T cells. These data are taken from a study of blood T cells in healthy people across ages (dated by TCRdb to about 2015). Turning to the overall study: Template switching captured roughly one uniquely barcoded TCR beta cDNA molecule per two T cells in model experiments. The study measured age-related changes in TCR beta repertoire diversity using deep sequencing normalized with unique cDNA molecular identifiers. Donors were grouped into four age groups: young (average 16 years), middle-aged (over 35), aged (roughly 62) and long-lived (about 90). To avoid experimental bias, donors of different ages were randomly spread across the sequencing lanes. For two donors (one aged 18 to 30 and one aged 80 or older), the study analyzed two additional independent replicas of 1 million unique cDNA reads from the same blood draw. Results and caveats for the whole study, not just this receptor: Because donor CMV infection status was unknown, age-related changes in expanded clonotypes were potentially confounded. Total diversity estimates from one million sequenced T cells were considered lower bounds and underestimates. Bulk unsorted PBMC profiling prevented conclusive comparison of naive and antigen-experienced compartments. Compared with the aged group, the long-lived group had more naive CD4+ T cells, fewer expanded clones and increased TCR diversity, suggesting age selection. Observed TCR beta diversity per million T cells fell roughly linearly with age, and a significant reduction was already apparent by age roughly 40. Observed TCR beta diversity correlated strongly with the percentage of naive T cells measured by flow cytometry.

The germline V gene supplies CDR1 MNHEY and CDR2 SVGEGT. V lost 5 bases and J lost 0 bases; the stretch between them is 10 bases long. The CDR3 runs 14 amino acids, cysteine and phenylalanine included. Just the 42-base CDR3 DNA is kept, in frame starting at base 1. The TCR comes from a woman aged 55 to 70 in good health. Sequencing was done on a sample of blood. The chain is made from TRBV6-2 or TRBV6-3 and TRBJ2-5; no D segment can be confidently identified. The DNA sequence is TGTGCCAGCAGTACCGTATCCCACCAAGAGACCCAGTACTTC. Translated, it gives CASSTVSHQETQYF.